This is a list of T cell receptor beta chains from one sample in a study of read filtering for tumor transcriptome and immune sequencing. TCRdb reprocessed the reads with MiXCR, giving one entry per CDR3 protein. The data contain some 120,000 distinct CDR3 sequences, approximately 13% of them singletons. What was sequenced was a population of CD138-negative cells sorted from bone marrow. The receptors were gathered from a donor older than 35 with multiple myeloma. The CDR3 runs from the conserved cysteine through the conserved F or W.

TRBV7-2,TRBJ1-2,CASSLTPPGSMDGYTF
TRBV5-8,TRBJ2-5,CASRIAGLETQYF
TRBV5-1,TRBJ2-5,CASSLGNSGRETQYF
TRBV7-9,TRBJ1-5,CASSPGQGIYSNQPQHF
TRBV5-1,TRBJ2-3,CASSLTPDSADTQYF
TRBV19,TRBJ2-1,CASSPGLEDFFSDEQFF
TRBV2,TRBJ2-1,CASRGLASNEQFF
TRBV29-1,TRBJ2-3,CSVFRLAGGRGDTQYF
TRBV29-1,TRBJ1-1,CSARVNTEAFF
TRBV4-2,TRBJ2-7,CASSQGRKLTYEQYF
TRBV18,TRBJ1-1,CASSPETGGTEAFF
TRBV20-1,TRBJ2-7,CSAIRDASSYEQYF
TRBV7-6,TRBJ1-1,CASSFGQGIIEAFF
TRBV3-1,TRBJ2-2,CASSPPGLAQAGELFF
TRBV5-1,TRBJ2-5,CASSTGQGQETQYF
TRBV3-1,TRBJ2-5,CASSRGLQETQYF
TRBV6-6,TRBJ2-5,CASSRTPGQGPQETQYF
TRBV18,TRBJ2-7,CASSPPDRGGYEQYF
TRBV28,TRBJ1-5,CASSRMGNNQPQHF
TRBV5-1,TRBJ2-5,CASSLELAGVKETQYF
TRBV18,TRBJ1-1,CASSISGEGTEAFF
TRBV19,TRBJ2-7,CASSPNTGLLNYEQYF
TRBV29-1,TRBJ2-1,CSVLRGYEQFF
TRBV11-3,TRBJ2-3,CASSPTGQGPDTQYF
TRBV11-2,TRBJ2-1,CASTLDLVSYNEQFF
TRBV29-1,TRBJ2-5,CSVALAGRAGETQYF
TRBV11-3,TRBJ2-2,CASSLSNAGELFF
TRBV6-5,TRBJ2-5,CASSYSIGGETQYF
TRBV19,TRBJ1-1,CASSITRAGTEAFF
TRBV2,TRBJ2-6,CASRAPGTGGSGANVLTF
TRBV6-2/TRBV6-3,TRBJ2-1,CASSSGRHLSLNNEQFF